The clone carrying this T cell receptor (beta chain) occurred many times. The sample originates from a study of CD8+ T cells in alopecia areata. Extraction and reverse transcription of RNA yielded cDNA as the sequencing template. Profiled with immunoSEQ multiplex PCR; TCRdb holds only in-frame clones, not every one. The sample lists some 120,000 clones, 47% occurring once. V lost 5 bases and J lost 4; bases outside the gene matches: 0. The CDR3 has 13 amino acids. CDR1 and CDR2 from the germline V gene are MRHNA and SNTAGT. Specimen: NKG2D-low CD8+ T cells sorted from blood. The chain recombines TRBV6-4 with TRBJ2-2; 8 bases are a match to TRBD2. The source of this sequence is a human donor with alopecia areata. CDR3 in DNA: TGTGCCAGCAGTAGCGGGAGCACCGGGGAGCTGTTTTTT. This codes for CASSSGSTGELFF.